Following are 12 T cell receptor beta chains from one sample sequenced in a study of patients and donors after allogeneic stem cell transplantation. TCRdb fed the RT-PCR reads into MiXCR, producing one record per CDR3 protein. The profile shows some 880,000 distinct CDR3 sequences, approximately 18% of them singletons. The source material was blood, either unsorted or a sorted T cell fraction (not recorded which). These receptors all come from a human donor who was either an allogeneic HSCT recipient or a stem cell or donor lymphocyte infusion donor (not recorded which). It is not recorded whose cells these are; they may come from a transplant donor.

CDR3 residues: CSATPGSGGSYEQYF. The CDR3 DNA follows: TGCAGTGCCACCCCGGGTAGCGGGGGTTCCTACGAGCAGTACTTC. V gene TRBV20-1 combines with J gene TRBJ2-7; 9 positions match TRBD2. Looked up from germline, CDR1 is DFQATT and CDR2 is SNEGSKA (reference sequence). There are 15 residues in the CDR3. The V segment lost 6 bases and the J segment 1 base; nucleotides outside the gene matches: 10.

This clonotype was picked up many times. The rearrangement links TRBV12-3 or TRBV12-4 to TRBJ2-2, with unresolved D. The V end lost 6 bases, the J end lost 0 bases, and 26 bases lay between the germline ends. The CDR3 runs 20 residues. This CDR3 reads CASRHSYLLLRDANTGELFF. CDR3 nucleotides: TGTGCCAGCAGGCACAGTTATCTACTACTCCGCGACGCGAACACCGGGGAGCTGTTTTTT.

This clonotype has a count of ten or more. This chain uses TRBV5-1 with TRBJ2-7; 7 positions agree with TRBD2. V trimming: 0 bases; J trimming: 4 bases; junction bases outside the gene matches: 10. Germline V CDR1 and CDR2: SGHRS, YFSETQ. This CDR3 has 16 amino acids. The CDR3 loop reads CASSLGASGGGYEQYF. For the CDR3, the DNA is TGCGCCAGCAGCTTGGGCGCTAGCGGAGGAGGGTACGAGCAGTACTTC.

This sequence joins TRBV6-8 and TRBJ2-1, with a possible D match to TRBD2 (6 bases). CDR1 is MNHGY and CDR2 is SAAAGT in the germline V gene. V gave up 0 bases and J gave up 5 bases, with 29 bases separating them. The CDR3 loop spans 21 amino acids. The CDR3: CASSYSHKRASVRRGDNEQFF. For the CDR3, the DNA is TGTGCCAGCAGTTACTCTCATAAGAGGGCTAGCGTCAGGCGGGGCGACAATGAGCAGTTCTTC.

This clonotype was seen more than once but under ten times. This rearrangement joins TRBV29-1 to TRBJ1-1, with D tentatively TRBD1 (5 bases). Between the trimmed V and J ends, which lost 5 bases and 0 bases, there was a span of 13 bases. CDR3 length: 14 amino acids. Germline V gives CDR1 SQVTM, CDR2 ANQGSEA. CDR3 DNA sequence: TGCAGCGTTCGCCCAGGGAAAATGAACACTGAAGCTTTCTTT. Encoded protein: CSVRPGKMNTEAFF.

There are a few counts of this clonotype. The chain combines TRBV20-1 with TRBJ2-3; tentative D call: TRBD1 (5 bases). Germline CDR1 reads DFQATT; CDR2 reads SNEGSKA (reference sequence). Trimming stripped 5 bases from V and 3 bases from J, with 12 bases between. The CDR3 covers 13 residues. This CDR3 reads CSAADDRTDTQYF. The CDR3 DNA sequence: TGCAGTGCTGCCGATGACAGAACAGATACGCAGTATTTT.

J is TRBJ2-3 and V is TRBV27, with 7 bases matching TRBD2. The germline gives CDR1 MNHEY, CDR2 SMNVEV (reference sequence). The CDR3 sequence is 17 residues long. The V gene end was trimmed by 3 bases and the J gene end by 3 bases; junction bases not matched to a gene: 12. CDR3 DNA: TGTGCCAGCAGTTTCGCCTCCCCCGGGGGGAGAACAGATACGCAGTATTTT. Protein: CASSFASPGGRTDTQYF.

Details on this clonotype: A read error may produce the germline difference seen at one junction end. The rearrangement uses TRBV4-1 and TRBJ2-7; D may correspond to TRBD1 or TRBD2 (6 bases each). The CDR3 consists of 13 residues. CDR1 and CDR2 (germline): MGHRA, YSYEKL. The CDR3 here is CASSSGAPYEQNF. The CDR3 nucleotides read TGCGCCAGCAGCTCGGGGGCACCCTACGAGCAGAACTTC.

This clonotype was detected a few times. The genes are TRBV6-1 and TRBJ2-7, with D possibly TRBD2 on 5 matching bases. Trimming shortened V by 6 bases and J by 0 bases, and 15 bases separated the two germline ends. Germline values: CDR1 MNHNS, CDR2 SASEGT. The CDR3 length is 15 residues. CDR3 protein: CASSPSLAASYEQYF. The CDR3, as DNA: TGTGCCAGCAGCCCTAGCCTAGCAGCCTCCTACGAGCAGTACTTC.

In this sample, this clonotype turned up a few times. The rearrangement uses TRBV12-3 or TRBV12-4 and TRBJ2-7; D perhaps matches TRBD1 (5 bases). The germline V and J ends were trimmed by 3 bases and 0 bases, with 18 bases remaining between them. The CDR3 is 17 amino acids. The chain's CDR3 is CASSLKLRTTISYEQYF. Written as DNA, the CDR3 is TGTGCCAGCAGTTTGAAATTGAGGACAACGATCTCCTACGAGCAGTACTTC.

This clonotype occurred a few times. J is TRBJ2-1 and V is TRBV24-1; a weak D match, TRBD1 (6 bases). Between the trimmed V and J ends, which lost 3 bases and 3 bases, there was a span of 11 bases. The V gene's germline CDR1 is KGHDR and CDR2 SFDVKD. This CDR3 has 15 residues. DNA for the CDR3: TGTGCCACCAGTGATGTTGGGGGCAACTACAATGAGCAGTTCTTC. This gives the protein CATSDVGGNYNEQFF.

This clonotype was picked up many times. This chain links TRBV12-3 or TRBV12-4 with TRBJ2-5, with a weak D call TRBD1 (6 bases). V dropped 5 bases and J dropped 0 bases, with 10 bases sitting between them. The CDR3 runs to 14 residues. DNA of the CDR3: TGTGCCAGCAGTAAAGGACAGCACCAAGAGACCCAGTACTTC. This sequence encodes CASSKGQHQETQYF.